These T cell receptor beta chains were read from a single sample in a study of cytomegalovirus exposure and HLA in healthy donors. The assay was immunoSEQ multiplex PCR, and TCRdb's table has in-frame clones only and misses some. The sample consists of about 180,000 clones, approximately 80% of them appearing once. Sequenced material: PBMCs. The receptor source for this set is a girl aged 5 to 17 in good health and CMV-seropositive. CDR3s leave out the opening cysteine and the closing phenylalanine or tryptophan. Some rows have no size entry. The others give once, few or many, or a class for an expanded clone.

cdr3_aa | cdr3_length | clone_size | j_call | v_call
ASSLNRDRPHEQY | 13 | few | TRBJ2-7 | TRBV6-1
AWSSAWTGNYGYT | 13 | . | TRBJ1-2 | TRBV30
ASKSGSPGELF | 11 | . | TRBJ2-2 | TRBV5-1
ASGTGYYEQY | 10 | . | TRBJ2-7 | TRBV19
ASTWGGRNYGYT | 12 | . | TRBJ1-2 | TRBV11-2
ASSQDNHASSYNEQF | 15 | once | TRBJ2-1 | TRBV14
ASSLGGIATQY | 11 | . | TRBJ2-3 | TRBV11-2
ASSSRDSNNEQF | 12 | . | TRBJ2-1 | TRBV13
ASSFQAMNTEAF | 12 | . | TRBJ1-1 | TRBV7-2
ASSPGDSNQPQH | 12 | . | TRBJ1-5 | TRBV5-1
ASSIVGGNTEAF | 12 | . | TRBJ1-1 | TRBV19
ASSQGTQY | 8 | . | TRBJ2-5 | TRBV6-1
ASSPPRETQY | 10 | . | TRBJ2-5 | TRBV5-1
AISESRVTVSTEAF | 14 | . | TRBJ1-1 | TRBV10-3
AISGTVADNEQF | 12 | . | TRBJ2-1 | TRBV10-3
ASSEIGTSEETQY | 13 | . | TRBJ2-5 | TRBV10-1
ASSLGGMAGALYEQY | 15 | . | TRBJ2-7 | TRBV5-4
ASSPGVTNEKLF | 12 | . | TRBJ1-4 | TRBV5-1
ASSDGGSGELF | 11 | . | TRBJ2-2 | TRBV10-2
SAYERTEAF | 9 | few | TRBJ1-1 | TRBV29-1
ASSYIRANVLT | 11 | . | TRBJ2-6 | TRBV27
ASSVSGGQPQH | 11 | . | TRBJ1-5 | TRBV11-1
ASSLSGQPYGYT | 12 | . | TRBJ1-2 | TRBV27
ASSQYEGETEAF | 12 | . | TRBJ1-1 | TRBV4-2
AWRERSYEQY | 10 | . | TRBJ2-7 | TRBV30
AWSVQPGQGAWEKLF | 15 | . | TRBJ1-4 | TRBV30
AWSVFSTGELF | 11 | . | TRBJ2-2 | TRBV30
ARRSGVYEQY | 10 | . | TRBJ2-7 | TRBV5-3
ASSFHSWVDNSQNTEAF | 17 | . | TRBJ1-1 | TRBV11-2
ASSLAGETDTQY | 12 | . | TRBJ2-3 | TRBV11-2
ASSLSGETQY | 10 | . | TRBJ2-5 | TRBV11-1
ASSVHRGEKLF | 11 | . | TRBJ1-4 | TRBV6-1
ASSLPGLANTDTQY | 14 | . | TRBJ2-3 | TRBV5-1
ASSFGFARRNTEAF | 14 | once | TRBJ1-1 | TRBV5-5
ASNTLAANEQF | 11 | . | TRBJ2-1 | TRBV9
AWGARGAF | 8 | . | TRBJ1-1 | TRBV30
ASSLQGRGANVLT | 13 | . | TRBJ2-6 | TRBV28
ASSLTGGGYGYT | 12 | . | TRBJ1-2 | TRBV7-3
ASSPKREGPYEQY | 13 | . | TRBJ2-7 | TRBV27
ASSKYSFTNEKLF | 13 | . | TRBJ1-4 | TRBV6-5
AWSGLGGVNQPQH | 13 | . | TRBJ1-5 | TRBV30
ASSPQETGNGYEQY | 14 | few | TRBJ2-7 | TRBV18
ATEGQGPYEQY | 11 | . | TRBJ2-7 | TRBV10-3
ASSANRVGYT | 10 | . | TRBJ1-2 | TRBV5-1
ASSLALAGNYEQY | 13 | . | TRBJ2-7 | TRBV5-6
ASIERGQGRTGELF | 14 | once | TRBJ2-2 | TRBV25-1
ASSQGGLVNEQY | 12 | . | TRBJ2-7 | TRBV4-1
ASSESQGDTEAF | 12 | . | TRBJ1-1 | TRBV9
ASSLLWGGRNTEAF | 14 | . | TRBJ1-1 | TRBV14
ASSTTGLNTEAF | 12 | once | TRBJ1-1 | TRBV28
ASSSRAAYEQY | 11 | few | TRBJ2-7 | TRBV11-2
ASSLQFSETQY | 11 | . | TRBJ2-5 | TRBV11-2
SVEGTSGRVGEQY | 13 | once | TRBJ2-7 | TRBV29-1